One and the same sample provided the 15 T cell receptor beta chains below, sequenced in a study of T cells in Graves' hyperthyroidism and ophthalmopathy. TCR beta CDR3 region amplification was performed from RNA transcripts. The HTBI primer set served for first-round RT-PCR of the TCR CDR3. TCRdb re-analysed the multiplex PCR reads in MiXCR, keeping a single row per CDR3 protein. Of about 520,000 distinct CDR3 sequences in the sample, around 22% were seen once. The sequenced sample was blood. The receptors stem from a woman between 25 and 40 years old with Graves' ophthalmopathy.

This clonotype was seen many times. The junction departs from the called germline gene at one end, perhaps through a read error. The chain employs TRBV20-1 and TRBJ2-7, with TRBD1 matching over 7 bases. The CDR3 has 11 residues. Germline CDR1 reads DFQATT; CDR2 reads SNEGSKA (reference sequence). The CDR3 sequence: CSALSRTGFSF. The CDR3 DNA is TGCAGTGCTCTATCCCGGACAGGTTTTTCGTTC.

This clonotype was detected many times. The chain employs TRBV12-3 or TRBV12-4 and TRBJ1-1, with unresolved D. Trimming took 0 bases from V and 7 from J, leaving 6 bases between them. The CDR3 has 12 amino acids. The CDR3 region is CASSLAEFEAFF. CDR3 bases: TGTGCCAGCAGTTTAGCAGAATTTGAAGCTTTCTTT.

This chain links TRBV29-1 with TRBJ2-7; possibly TRBD1 or TRBD2 for D (6 bases each). V dropped 3 bases and J dropped 2 bases, with 14 bases sitting between them. There are 14 residues in the CDR3. In germline, CDR1 is SQVTM, CDR2 ANQGSEA. CDR3 amino acids: CSVDRPGAPYEQYF. The CDR3 DNA is TGCAGCGTTGATCGCCCGGGGGCCCCCTACGAGCAGTACTTC.

This clonotype was seen repeatedly, ten times or more. The chain couples TRBV12-1 to TRBJ2-7; no check of the table's D call, TRBD1, against the DNA was made. TRBV12-1 represents a pseudogene. The CDR3 loop spans 22 amino acids. The CDR3 spells CASSFRSTQYLGSQTITYEQYF. DNA of the CDR3: TGTGCCAGCAGCTTTCGAAGCACACAATATTTGGGCTCCCAAACAATCACCTACGAGCAGTACTTC.

This clonotype was seen a few times. This chain links TRBV11-2 with TRBJ2-2; 10 nucleotides line up with TRBD1. Germline assignment: CDR1 SGHAT and CDR2 FQNNGV. The CDR3 has 15 residues. V gave up 5 bases and J gave up 7 bases; unmatched junction bases: 7. CDR3 loop: CASSKGQGIVGELFF. The CDR3 DNA is TGTGCCAGCAGCAAGGGACAGGGGATAGTCGGGGAGCTGTTTTTT.

This chain uses TRBV12-5 with TRBJ2-7; D remains unclear. The CDR3 contains 12 residues. Between the trimmed V and J ends, which lost 1 base and 3 bases, there was a span of 4 bases. Germline V CDR1 and CDR2: LGHNT, FRNRAP. The CDR3 DNA reads TGTGCTAGTGGTTTGGGCGGCTACGAGCAGTACTTC. It encodes CASGLGGYEQYF. Variable domain in full (rest from reference TRBV12-5 and TRBJ2-7): DARVTQTPRHKVTEMGQEVTMRCQPILGHNTVFWYRQTMMQGLELLAYFRNRAPLDDSGMPKDRFSAEMPDATLATLKIQPSEPRDSAVYFCASGLGGYEQYFGPGTRLTVT.

This clonotype occurred many times. The gene calls are TRBV15 and TRBJ1-1; weak D call: TRBD1 (6 bases). Looked up from germline, CDR1 is LNHNV and CDR2 is YYDKDF (reference sequence). This CDR3 comprises 15 residues. Deletions cut 2 bases from V and 5 bases from J, with 15 bases between. In DNA, the CDR3 is TGTGCCACCAGCAGATCCCAGGGGTATGAGACTGAAGCTTTCTTT. It is translated as CATSRSQGYETEAFF.

The rearrangement links TRBV24-1 to TRBJ2-6; tentatively, D is TRBD2 (5 bases). Trimming removed 2 bases at V and 3 bases at J, with 10 bases between. CDR3 length: 16 residues. Germline CDR1 is KGHDR and CDR2 is SFDVKD. The CDR3 protein is CATSDSDFFGANVLTF. The CDR3 DNA reads TGTGCCACCAGTGATTCGGACTTTTTTGGGGCCAACGTCCTGACTTTC.

With regard to this clonotype: Relative to the germline gene, one junction end is altered; a read error may explain this. V usage is TRBV7-7 and J usage is TRBJ2-5, with D tentatively TRBD1 or TRBD2 (5 bases each). CDR3 length: 14 residues. Germline V lookup: CDR1 SSHAT, CDR2 FNYEAQ (reference sequence). CDR3 sequence reads: CASSLLGDGETQYF. CDR3 nucleotides: TGTGCTAGCAGCCTCCTGGGGGACGGGGAGACCCAGTACTTC. Drawing the rest from reference TRBV7-7 and TRBJ2-5, the complete variable domain is GAGVSQSPRYKVTKRGQDVTLRCDPISSHATLYWYQQALGQGPEFLTYFNYEAQPDKSGLPSDRFSAERPEGSISTLTIQRTEQRDSAMYRCASSLLGDGETQYFGPGTRLLVL.

V usage is TRBV12-3 or TRBV12-4 and J usage is TRBJ2-7; maybe TRBD2 (6 bases). This CDR3 region has 16 residues. The ends were cut back, 7 bases at V and 0 bases at J, with 19 bases in the middle. For the CDR3, the DNA is TGTGCCAGCAACCTGGGCGGGGCGAAGAGCTCCTACGAGCAGTACTTC. This translates into CASNLGGAKSSYEQYF.

This clonotype was observed a handful of times. The chain links TRBV5-1 to TRBJ1-1, with D maybe TRBD1 (6 bases). Trimming left V 4 bases short and J 0 bases short, with 10 bases between. CDR3 size: 14 residues. The germline V gene encodes CDR1 SGHRS and CDR2 YFSETQ. In DNA form, the CDR3 reads TGCGCCAGCAGCGCGGACAGAATGAACACTGAAGCTTTCTTT. This translates into CASSADRMNTEAFF.

This clonotype was detected many times. J is TRBJ2-5 and V is TRBV7-2; 10 positions match TRBD2. Looked up from germline, CDR1 is SGHTA and CDR2 is FQGNSA. V shed 7 bases, J shed 4 bases, and the junction held 9 bases outside the gene matches. The CDR3 runs 15 residues. CDR3 sequence (DNA): TGTGCCAGCAAGGGAGCGGGGGGGCGGGGAGAGACCCAGTACTTC. Translation gives CASKGAGGRGETQYF.

The gene calls are TRBV7-2 and TRBJ1-1; D is unclear. This CDR3 comprises 18 residues. Germline V gene lookup returns CDR1 SGHTA and CDR2 FQGNSA. Trimming pared 0 bases from V and 0 bases from J, leaving 17 bases between. CDR3: CASSLARRSPAMNTEAFF. Here the CDR3 DNA reads TGTGCCAGCAGCTTAGCCCGCAGGAGTCCAGCTATGAACACTGAAGCTTTCTTT.

The chain joins TRBV6-2 or TRBV6-3 to TRBJ2-6, with 7 bases matching TRBD1. The CDR3 has 19 residues. Germline lookup yields CDR1 MNHEY and CDR2 SVGEGT. The V segment lost 6 bases and the J segment 2 bases; nucleotides outside the gene matches: 16. Written as DNA, the CDR3 is TGTGCCAGCAGGTCCACAGGGGCCTCCATCAGCGCTGGGGCCAACGTCCTGACTTTC. Residues: CASRSTGASISAGANVLTF.

At least ten counts were recorded for this clonotype. This chain connects TRBV12-3 or TRBV12-4 to TRBJ2-2; D gene uncertain. Trimming removed 3 bases from V and 1 base from J, with 9 bases in between. This CDR3 contains 15 residues. DNA of the CDR3: TGTGCCAGCAGTTTTTTCGGGCAGAACACCGGGGAGCTGTTTTTT. Its translation is CASSFFGQNTGELFF.